Following are 25 T cell receptor beta chains from one sample sequenced in a study of cytomegalovirus exposure and HLA in healthy donors. PCR was performed using 60 Vbeta and 13 Jbeta primers. The data were produced by immunoSEQ multiplex PCR, yet TCRdb's version contains in-frame clones alone and is incomplete. The sample shows 100,000 to 150,000 clones, roughly 78% of them seen only once. Sequenced material: PBMCs. The receptors come from a man aged 30 to 39 in good health and CMV-seronegative.

There are a few counts of this clone. The CDR3 sequence: CASSIDLEQGEVGELFF. CDR3 DNA: TGTGCCAGTAGTATAGATCTCGAGCAGGGGGAGGTCGGGGAGCTGTTTTTT. This sequence joins TRBV19 and TRBJ2-2, with D perhaps matching TRBD1 (7 bases). The CDR3 has 17 residues. The V gene's germline CDR1 is LNHDA and CDR2 SQIVND (reference sequence). V lost 0 bases and J lost 7, with 18 bases in between.

The chain is built from TRBV27 and TRBJ2-5, with 12 bases fitting TRBD2. This CDR3 has 17 amino acids. The V gene end was trimmed by 6 bases and the J gene end by 7 bases; junction bases not matched to a gene: 15. CDR1 MNHEY and CDR2 SMNVEV come from the germline V gene (reference sequence). CDR3 sequence reads: CASSSLLAGGSAGTQYF. CDR3 nucleotide sequence: TGTGCCAGCAGCTCTCTACTAGCGGGGGGCTCAGCCGGGACCCAGTACTTC.

This chain joins TRBV27 and TRBJ1-5; TRBD1 matches at 7 bases. The CDR3 is made up of 19 amino acids. The V gene's germline CDR1 is MNHEY and CDR2 SMNVEV (reference sequence). Trimming removed 5 bases from V and 5 bases from J; junction bases left unmatched: 21. CDR3 sequence: CASSAGIPQRTGGDQPQHF. The CDR3 DNA is TGTGCCAGCAGTGCTGGAATCCCCCAAAGGACAGGCGGCGATCAGCCCCAGCATTTT.

J is TRBJ2-1 and V is TRBV29-1; the match to TRBD1 covers 10 bases. V lost 8 bases to trimming and J lost 7 bases; unmatched junction nucleotides: 17. The germline V gene has CDR1 SQVTM and CDR2 ANQGSEA. The CDR3 covers 16 residues. The CDR3 DNA reads as TGCAGCATCCGGGACAGGGGAAACTCGAATGCTAATGAGCAGTTCTTC. This translates into CSIRDRGNSNANEQFF.

This chain connects TRBV19 to TRBJ1-5; 9 bases agree with TRBD1. This CDR3 spans 15 amino acids. The germline CDR1 and CDR2 sequences are LNHDA and SQIVND (reference sequence). V shed 6 bases and J 11 bases; nucleotides not matched to a gene: 14. This CDR3 reads CASRLGQGNVRAQHF. The CDR3 nucleotides read TGTGCCAGTAGACTGGGACAGGGTAACGTTCGGGCCCAGCATTTT.

The chain joins TRBV15 to TRBJ2-7; 9 bases match TRBD2. The CDR3 contains 15 residues. V was clipped by 0 bases and J by 7 bases; unmatched bases: 7. Germline V gene lookup returns CDR1 LNHNV and CDR2 YYDKDF (reference sequence). CDR3 bases: TGTGCCACCAGCAGAGATCCTAGCGGGGTTAATGAGCAGTACTTC. Translation: CATSRDPSGVNEQYF. The variable domain in full, completed from reference TRBV15 and TRBJ2-7, reads DAMVIQNPRYQVTQFGKPVTLSCSQTLNHNVMYWYQQKSSQAPKLLFHYYDKDFNNEADTPDNFQSRRPNTSFCFLDIRSPGLGDTAMYLCATSRDPSGVNEQYFGPGTRLTVT.

This chain uses TRBV28 with TRBJ1-2; TRBD1 is a possible D gene (6 bases). This CDR3 contains 14 residues. With 3 bases removed from V and 8 bases from J, the gap between germline ends came to 16 bases. Germline CDR1 reads MDHEN; CDR2 reads SYDVKM. CDR3 amino acids: CASSFQWTVEGYTF. The CDR3 coding sequence is TGTGCCAGCAGTTTTCAGTGGACAGTCGAGGGCTACACCTTC.

About this clone itself: Other DNA sequences in this sample translate to the same CDR3. In DNA form, the CDR3 reads TGTGCCAGCAGTTCCTTCGACAGACCGAACACTGAAGCTTTCTTT. As protein: CASSSFDRPNTEAFF. The chain has TRBV28 and TRBJ1-1, with D possibly TRBD1 on 5 matching bases. The CDR3 consists of 15 residues. Looked up from germline, CDR1 is MDHEN and CDR2 is SYDVKM. The ends were cut back, 4 bases at V and 1 base at J, with 13 bases in the middle.

This clone was seen more than once but under ten times. This chain links TRBV7-8 with TRBJ1-5; D might be TRBD1 (6 bases). The CDR3 spans 16 residues. Germline CDR1 reads SGHVS; CDR2 reads FQNEAQ. V dropped 5 bases and J dropped 2 bases, with 16 bases sitting between them. The CDR3 region has the DNA TGTGCCAGCAGCGCCCGCGGGGGGCCGCGCAATCAGCCCCAGCATTTT. Its protein is CASSARGGPRNQPQHF.

With respect to this clone: The junction differs from germline at one of its ends, possibly a read error. The V gene is TRBV30, the J gene TRBJ2-3; 12 nucleotides line up with TRBD2. The germline V gene encodes CDR1 GTSNPN and CDR2 SVGIG (reference sequence). The CDR3 consists of 14 residues. CDR3 sequence: CAWTSGTSTDTQYF. The CDR3 nucleotides read TGTGCTTGGACTAGCGGGACCAGCACAGATACGCAGTATTTT.

Note on this clone: The junction does not match germline at one end; this may be a read error. The chain combines TRBV29-1 with TRBJ2-1; 8 nucleotides agree with TRBD1. CDR3 length equals 13 residues. The V gene's germline CDR1 is SQVTM and CDR2 ANQGSEA. CDR3 DNA: TGCAGCGTTGACCAGTTGGGAACAGGGGGATTGCTCTTC. Residues: CSVDQLGTGGLLF.

The V and J genes are TRBV5-1 and TRBJ1-6, with 9 bases matching TRBD1. Trimming at V came to 0 bases and at J to 8 bases, leaving 3 bases not matched to a gene. This CDR3 has 15 residues. Germline CDR1 reads SGHRS; CDR2 reads YFSETQ. The CDR3 nucleotides are TGCGCCAGCAGCTTGGGACAGGGGGTTTATTCACCCCTCCACTTT. This encodes CASSLGQGVYSPLHF. Full variable domain (rest looked up from reference TRBV5-1 and TRBJ1-6): KAGVTQTPRYLIKTRGQQVTLSCSPISGHRSVSWYQQTPGQGLQFLFEYFSETQRNKGNFPGRFSGRQFSNSRSEMNVSTLELGDSALYLCASSLGQGVYSPLHFGNGTRLTVT.

This clone has more than one count but fewer than ten. The same CDR3 can be traced to other DNA sequences in this sample. V usage is TRBV5-1 and J usage is TRBJ1-1; 8 bases align to TRBD1. The CDR3 is 14 amino acids. J was trimmed by 5 bases and V by 3 bases; bases with no gene match: 6. Germline CDR1 is SGHRS and CDR2 is YFSETQ. In DNA form, the CDR3 reads TGCGCCAGCAGCTCGCAGGGGGCCGGGACTGAAGCTTTCTTT. It yields the protein CASSSQGAGTEAFF.

J is TRBJ2-1 and V is TRBV19; the match to TRBD1 covers 9 bases. Per germline, CDR1 LNHDA and CDR2 SQIVND (reference sequence). V lost 4 bases to trimming and J lost 11 bases; unmatched junction nucleotides: 12. CDR3 size: 15 residues. DNA of the CDR3: TGTGCCAGTAGTACAAGGACAGGGGCCGACGGTAAGCAGTTCTTC. Protein product: CASSTRTGADGKQFF.

The sample holds a few counts of this clone. V and J are TRBV7-2 and TRBJ2-2, with a possible D match to TRBD2 (6 bases). Germline values: CDR1 SGHTA, CDR2 FQGNSA. The CDR3 has 15 residues. V was trimmed by 5 bases and J by 7 bases, leaving 17 bases between them. CDR3 protein: CASSREIRRGGELFF. The CDR3 DNA is TGTGCCAGCAGCCGGGAGATCCGAAGGGGCGGGGAGCTGTTTTTT.

The rearrangement joins TRBV18 to TRBJ2-3; 9 nucleotides align to TRBD2. CDR1 is KGHSH, CDR2 LQKENI, per germline. V shed 3 bases, J shed 3 bases, and the junction held 4 bases outside the gene matches. The CDR3 is 15 amino acids. The CDR3 DNA is TGTGCCAGCTCACCTAGGACTAGCGAGACAGATACGCAGTATTTT. It codes for CASSPRTSETDTQYF.

V and J are TRBV9 and TRBJ2-7; no clear D gene. V was clipped by 0 bases and J by 1 base, with 11 bases between them. CDR3 size: 15 residues. Germline CDR1 and CDR2: SGDLS and YYNGEE. CDR3 residues: CASSVGSQESYEQYF. In DNA, the CDR3 is TGTGCCAGCAGCGTAGGGTCCCAGGAATCCTACGAGCAGTACTTC.

The chain is built from TRBV19 and TRBJ2-5; the match to TRBD2 covers 10 bases. This CDR3 comprises 18 residues. Germline CDR1 reads LNHDA; CDR2 reads SQIVND (reference sequence). J gave up 3 bases and V 6 bases, and 16 bases lay outside the gene matches. In nucleotides, the CDR3 is TGTGCCAGTAGCTACCAAATCATTTCCCTAGCGGGGGAAGAGACCCAGTACTTC. Its translation: CASSYQIISLAGEETQYF.

This chain links TRBV28 with TRBJ2-3, with 16 nucleotides matching TRBD2. This CDR3 contains 17 residues. Germline assignment: CDR1 MDHEN and CDR2 SYDVKM. J lost 7 bases, V lost 1 base, and 5 bases had no gene match. This CDR3 is CASSLLGTSGGVHTQYF. The CDR3 nucleotides read TGTGCCAGCAGTTTATTAGGGACTAGCGGGGGGGTACATACGCAGTATTTT.

The V gene is TRBV9, the J gene TRBJ2-5; 7 bases fit TRBD1. CDR1 SGDLS and CDR2 YYNGEE come from the germline V gene. CDR3 size: 14 residues. With 4 bases clipped from V and 5 bases from J, the junction kept 8 bases outside the gene matches. CDR3: CASSPGQLGETQYF. The CDR3 nucleotides read TGTGCCAGCAGCCCGGGACAGTTAGGGGAGACCCAGTACTTC.

V is TRBV6-6 and J is TRBJ2-2; weak D call: TRBD1 (5 bases). CDR1 is MNHNY, CDR2 SVGAGI, per germline (reference sequence). CDR3 length equals 15 residues. Trimming left V 3 bases short and J 3 bases short, with 11 bases between. CDR3 residues: CASSYVPGYTGELFF. In DNA form, the CDR3 reads TGTGCCAGCAGTTATGTCCCAGGGTACACCGGGGAGCTGTTTTTT.

The chain couples TRBV4-3 to TRBJ2-5, with 7 bases lining up with TRBD2. Trimming at V came to 1 base and at J to 1 base, leaving 0 bases not matched to a gene. The CDR3 is 14 amino acids. Germline lookup yields CDR1 LGHNA and CDR2 YSLEER. The CDR3 here is CASSQGGGQETQYF. CDR3 DNA sequence: TGCGCCAGCAGCCAAGGCGGGGGCCAAGAGACCCAGTACTTC.

This clone was observed a handful of times. This chain connects TRBV29-1 to TRBJ1-2; 7 bases align to TRBD1. The CDR3 is 13 amino acids. V shed 6 bases, J shed 6 bases, and the junction held 10 bases outside the gene matches. Germline CDR1 reads SQVTM; CDR2 reads ANQGSEA. The CDR3: CSVDRADRHGYTF. In DNA form, the CDR3 reads TGCAGCGTCGACAGGGCTGATCGTCATGGCTACACCTTC.

The chain links TRBV28 to TRBJ1-5; D might be TRBD1 (6 bases). V was trimmed by 4 bases and J by 3 bases, leaving 19 bases between them. Germline CDR1 is MDHEN and CDR2 is SYDVKM. This CDR3 has 17 amino acids. CDR3 sequence: CASSSPGRRGHNQPQHF. DNA for the CDR3: TGTGCCAGCAGTTCCCCCGGTAGGCGGGGGCACAATCAGCCCCAGCATTTT.

V gene TRBV15 combines with J gene TRBJ1-5; D is uncertain. The germline CDR1 and CDR2 sequences are LNHNV and YYDKDF (reference sequence). This CDR3 contains 15 residues. Trimming cost V 1 base and J 7 bases, with 14 bases left between them. CDR3 amino acids: CATSRGLVGDQPQHF. The CDR3 DNA reads as TGTGCCACCAGCAGAGGACTTGTGGGAGACCAGCCCCAGCATTTT.